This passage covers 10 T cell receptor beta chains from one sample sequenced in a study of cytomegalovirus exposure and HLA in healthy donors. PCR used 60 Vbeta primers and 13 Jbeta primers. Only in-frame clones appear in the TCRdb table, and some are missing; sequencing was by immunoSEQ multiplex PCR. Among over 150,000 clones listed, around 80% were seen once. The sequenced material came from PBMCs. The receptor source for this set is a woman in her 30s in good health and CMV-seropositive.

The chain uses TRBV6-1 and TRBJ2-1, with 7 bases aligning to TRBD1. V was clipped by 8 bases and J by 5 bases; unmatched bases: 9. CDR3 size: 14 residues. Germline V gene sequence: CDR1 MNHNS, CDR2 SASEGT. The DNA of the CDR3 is TGTGCCAGCTTTCCGGGACAGCGGAACAATGAGCAGTTCTTC. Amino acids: CASFPGQRNNEQFF.

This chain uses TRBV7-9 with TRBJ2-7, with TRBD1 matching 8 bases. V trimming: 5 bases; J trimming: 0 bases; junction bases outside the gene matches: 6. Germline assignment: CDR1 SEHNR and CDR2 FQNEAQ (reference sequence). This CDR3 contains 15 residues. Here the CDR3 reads CASSPRTGSSYEQYF. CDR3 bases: TGTGCCAGCAGCCCACGGACAGGGAGCTCCTACGAGCAGTACTTC.

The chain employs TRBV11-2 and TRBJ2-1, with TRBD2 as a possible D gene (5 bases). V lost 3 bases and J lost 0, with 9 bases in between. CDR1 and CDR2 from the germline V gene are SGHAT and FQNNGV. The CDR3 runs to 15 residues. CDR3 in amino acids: CASSFSESSYNEQFF. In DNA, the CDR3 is TGTGCCAGCAGCTTTAGCGAGAGCTCCTACAATGAGCAGTTCTTC. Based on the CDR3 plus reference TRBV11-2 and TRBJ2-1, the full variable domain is EAGVAQSPRYKIIEKRQSVAFWCNPISGHATLYWYQQILGQGPKLLIQFQNNGVVDDSQLPKDRFSAERLKGVDSTLKIQPAKLEDSAVYLCASSFSESSYNEQFFGPGTRLTVL.

CDR3 protein: CASSYRQGNKAFF. The CDR3, as DNA: TGTGCCAGCAGTTACCGACAGGGTAATAAAGCTTTCTTT. V usage is TRBV27 and J usage is TRBJ1-1; 7 bases are shared with TRBD1. From germline, CDR1 is MNHEY and CDR2 SMNVEV (reference sequence). The CDR3 runs 13 residues. V was clipped by 4 bases and J by 9 bases; unmatched bases: 8.

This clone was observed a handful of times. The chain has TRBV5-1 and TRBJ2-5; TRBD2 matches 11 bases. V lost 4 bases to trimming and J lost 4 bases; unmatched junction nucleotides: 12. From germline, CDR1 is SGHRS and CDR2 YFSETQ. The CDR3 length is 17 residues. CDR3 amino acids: CASSNGGGLAGGETQYF. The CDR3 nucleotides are TGCGCCAGCAGCAATGGGGGCGGGCTAGCGGGAGGAGAGACCCAGTACTTC.

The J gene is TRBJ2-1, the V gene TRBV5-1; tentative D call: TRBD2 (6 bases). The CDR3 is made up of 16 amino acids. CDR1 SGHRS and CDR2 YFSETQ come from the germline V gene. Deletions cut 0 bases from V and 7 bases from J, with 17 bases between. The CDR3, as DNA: TGCGCCAGCAGCTTGGTTGGGGGAGGCCTGGGTAATGAGCAGTTCTTC. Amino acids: CASSLVGGGLGNEQFF.

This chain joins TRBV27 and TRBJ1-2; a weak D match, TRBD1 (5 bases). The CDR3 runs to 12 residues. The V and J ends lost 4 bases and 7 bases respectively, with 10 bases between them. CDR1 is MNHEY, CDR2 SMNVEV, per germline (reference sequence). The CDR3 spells CASSSTGLGYTF. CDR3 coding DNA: TGTGCCAGCAGTTCGACGGGACTTGGCTACACCTTC.

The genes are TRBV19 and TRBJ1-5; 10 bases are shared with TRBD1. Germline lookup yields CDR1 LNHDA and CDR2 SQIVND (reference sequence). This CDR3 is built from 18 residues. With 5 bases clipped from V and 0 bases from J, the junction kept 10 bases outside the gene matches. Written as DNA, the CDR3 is TGTGCCAGTAGTGTCTCCGGGACAGGGGAGTATAGCAATCAGCCCCAGCATTTT. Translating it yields CASSVSGTGEYSNQPQHF.

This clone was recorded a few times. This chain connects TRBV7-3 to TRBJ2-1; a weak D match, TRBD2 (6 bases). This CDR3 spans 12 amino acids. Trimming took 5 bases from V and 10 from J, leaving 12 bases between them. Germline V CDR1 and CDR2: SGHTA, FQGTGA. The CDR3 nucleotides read TGTGCCAGCAGCCTCGGGACTTCCGAGCAGTTCTTC. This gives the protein CASSLGTSEQFF.

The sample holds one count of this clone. The CDR3 DNA sequence: TGTGCCAGCAGGAAACAGGGCCGTGGCTATGGCTACACCTTC. Translating gives CASRKQGRGYGYTF. This chain links TRBV27 with TRBJ1-2; TRBD1 is a possible D gene (6 bases). Germline lookup yields CDR1 MNHEY and CDR2 SMNVEV (reference sequence). The CDR3 totals 14 residues. Deletions cut 6 bases from V and 4 bases from J, with 15 bases between.